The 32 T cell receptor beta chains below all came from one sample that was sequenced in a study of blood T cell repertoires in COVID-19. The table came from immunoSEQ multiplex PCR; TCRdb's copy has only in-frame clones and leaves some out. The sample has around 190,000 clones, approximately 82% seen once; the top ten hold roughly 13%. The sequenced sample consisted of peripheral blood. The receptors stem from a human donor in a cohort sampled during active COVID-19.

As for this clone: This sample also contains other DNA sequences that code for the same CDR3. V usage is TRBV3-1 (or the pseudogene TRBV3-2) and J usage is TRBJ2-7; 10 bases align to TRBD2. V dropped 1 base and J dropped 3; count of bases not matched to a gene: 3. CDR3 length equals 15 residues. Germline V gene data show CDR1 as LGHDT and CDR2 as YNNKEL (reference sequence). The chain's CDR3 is CASSQGLAGVYEQYF. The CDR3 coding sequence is TGTGCCAGCAGCCAAGGTCTAGCGGGAGTCTACGAGCAGTACTTC.

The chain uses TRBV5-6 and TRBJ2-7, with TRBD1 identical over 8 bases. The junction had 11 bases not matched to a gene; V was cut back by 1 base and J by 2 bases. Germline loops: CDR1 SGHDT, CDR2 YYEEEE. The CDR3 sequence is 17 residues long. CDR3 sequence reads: CASSLPGGAYSTYEQYF. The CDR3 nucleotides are TGTGCCAGCAGCTTGCCAGGGGGCGCCTATAGTACCTACGAGCAGTACTTC.

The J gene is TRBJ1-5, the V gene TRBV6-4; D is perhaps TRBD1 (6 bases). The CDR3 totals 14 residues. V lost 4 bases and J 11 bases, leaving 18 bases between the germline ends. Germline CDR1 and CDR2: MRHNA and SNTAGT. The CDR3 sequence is CASSATGGGSAQHF. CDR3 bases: TGTGCCAGCAGTGCTACGGGGGGCGGGTCGGCCCAGCATTTT.

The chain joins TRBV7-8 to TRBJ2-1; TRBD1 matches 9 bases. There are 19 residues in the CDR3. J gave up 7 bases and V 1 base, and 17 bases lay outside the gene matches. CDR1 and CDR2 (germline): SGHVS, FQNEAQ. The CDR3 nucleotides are TGTGCCAGCAGCTTAGAAGGGACAGGGTTAGCGGTTGAAGGAAATGAGCAGTTCTTC. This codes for CASSLEGTGLAVEGNEQFF.

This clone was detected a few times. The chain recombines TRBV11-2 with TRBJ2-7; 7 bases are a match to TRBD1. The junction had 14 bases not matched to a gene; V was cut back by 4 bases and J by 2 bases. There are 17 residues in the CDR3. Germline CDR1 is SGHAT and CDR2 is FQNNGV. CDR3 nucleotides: TGTGCCAGCAGCTCATCCCCCGGGACAGAGATTACCTACGAGCAGTACTTC. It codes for CASSSSPGTEITYEQYF.

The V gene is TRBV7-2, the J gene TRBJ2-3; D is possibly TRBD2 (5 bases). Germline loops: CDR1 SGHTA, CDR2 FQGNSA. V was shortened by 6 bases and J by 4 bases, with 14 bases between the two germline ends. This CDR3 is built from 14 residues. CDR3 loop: CASRALGVADTQYF. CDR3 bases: TGTGCCAGCAGGGCCTTGGGAGTGGCAGATACGCAGTATTTT. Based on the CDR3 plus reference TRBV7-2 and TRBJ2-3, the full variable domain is GAGVSQSPSNKVTEKGKDVELRCDPISGHTALYWYRQSLGQGLEFLIYFQGNSAPDKSGLPSDRFSAERTGGSVSTLTIQRTQQEDSAVYLCASRALGVADTQYFGPGTRLTVL.

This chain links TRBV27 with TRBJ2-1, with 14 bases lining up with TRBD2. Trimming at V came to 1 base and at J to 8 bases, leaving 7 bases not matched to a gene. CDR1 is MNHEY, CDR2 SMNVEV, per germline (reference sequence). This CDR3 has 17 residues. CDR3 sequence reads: CASSLLGTSGSGYEQFF. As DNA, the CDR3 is TGTGCCAGCAGTTTATTGGGGACTAGCGGGAGTGGATATGAGCAGTTCTTC.

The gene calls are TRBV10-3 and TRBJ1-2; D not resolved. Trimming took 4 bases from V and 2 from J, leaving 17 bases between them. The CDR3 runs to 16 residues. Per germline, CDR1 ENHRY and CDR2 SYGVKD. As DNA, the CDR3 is TGTGCCATCAGTGGCCGGGAAACCGGGCTCAACTATGGCTACACCTTC. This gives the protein CAISGRETGLNYGYTF.

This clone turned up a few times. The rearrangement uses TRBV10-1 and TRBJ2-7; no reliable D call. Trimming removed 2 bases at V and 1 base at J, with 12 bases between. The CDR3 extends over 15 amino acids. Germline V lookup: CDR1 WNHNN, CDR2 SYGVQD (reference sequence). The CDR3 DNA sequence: TGCGCCAGCAGTGAGCGTGGCCGCCTGTCCTACGAGCAGTACTTC. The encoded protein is CASSERGRLSYEQYF.

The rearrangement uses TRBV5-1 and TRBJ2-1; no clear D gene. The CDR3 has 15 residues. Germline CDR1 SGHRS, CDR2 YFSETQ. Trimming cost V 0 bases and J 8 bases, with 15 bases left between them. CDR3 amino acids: CASSLGAKTSDEQFF. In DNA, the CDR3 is TGCGCCAGCAGCTTGGGCGCTAAAACGAGCGATGAGCAGTTCTTC.

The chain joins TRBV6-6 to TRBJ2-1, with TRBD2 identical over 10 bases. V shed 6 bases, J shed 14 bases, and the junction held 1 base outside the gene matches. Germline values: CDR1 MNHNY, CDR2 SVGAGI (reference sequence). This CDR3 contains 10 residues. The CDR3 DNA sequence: TGTGCCAGCAGAGGGACTAGCGAGTTCTTC. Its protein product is CASRGTSEFF.

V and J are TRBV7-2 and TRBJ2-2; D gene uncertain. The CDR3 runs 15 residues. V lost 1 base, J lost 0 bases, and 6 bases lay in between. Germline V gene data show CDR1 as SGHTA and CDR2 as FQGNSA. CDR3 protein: CASSLVTTNTGELFF. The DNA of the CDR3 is TGTGCCAGCAGCTTAGTTACAACGAACACCGGGGAGCTGTTTTTT.

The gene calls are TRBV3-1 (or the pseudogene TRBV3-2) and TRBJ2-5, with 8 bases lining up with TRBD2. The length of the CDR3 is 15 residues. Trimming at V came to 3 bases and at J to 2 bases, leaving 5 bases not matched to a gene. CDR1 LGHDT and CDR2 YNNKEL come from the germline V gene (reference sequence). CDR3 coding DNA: TGTGCCAGCAGCCATCAGCGGGGGACTCAAGAGACCCAGTACTTC. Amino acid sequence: CASSHQRGTQETQYF.

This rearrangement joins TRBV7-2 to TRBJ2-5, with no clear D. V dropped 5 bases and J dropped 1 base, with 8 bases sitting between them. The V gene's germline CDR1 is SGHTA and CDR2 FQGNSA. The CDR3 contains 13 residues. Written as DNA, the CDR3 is TGTGCCAGCAGCCGGTACTCCCAAGAGACCCAGTACTTC. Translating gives CASSRYSQETQYF.

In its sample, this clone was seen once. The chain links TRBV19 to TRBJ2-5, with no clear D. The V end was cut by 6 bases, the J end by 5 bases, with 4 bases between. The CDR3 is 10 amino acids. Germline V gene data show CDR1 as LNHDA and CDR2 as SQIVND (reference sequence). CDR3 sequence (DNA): TGTGCCAGTAGCGGGGAGACCCAGTACTTC. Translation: CASSGETQYF.

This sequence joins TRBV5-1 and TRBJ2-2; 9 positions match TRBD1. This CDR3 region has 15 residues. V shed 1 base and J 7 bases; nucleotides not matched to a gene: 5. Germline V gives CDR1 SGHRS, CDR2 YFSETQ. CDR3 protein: CASSLSLTGGGELFF. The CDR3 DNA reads TGCGCCAGCAGCTTGTCTCTGACAGGGGGCGGGGAGCTGTTTTTT.

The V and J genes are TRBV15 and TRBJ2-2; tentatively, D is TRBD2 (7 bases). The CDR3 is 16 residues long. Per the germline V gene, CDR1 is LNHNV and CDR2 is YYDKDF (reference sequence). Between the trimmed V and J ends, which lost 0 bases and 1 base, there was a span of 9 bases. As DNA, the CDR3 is TGTGCCACCAGCAGAGAAGCGGGACAGAACACCGGGGAGCTGTTTTTT. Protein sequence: CATSREAGQNTGELFF.

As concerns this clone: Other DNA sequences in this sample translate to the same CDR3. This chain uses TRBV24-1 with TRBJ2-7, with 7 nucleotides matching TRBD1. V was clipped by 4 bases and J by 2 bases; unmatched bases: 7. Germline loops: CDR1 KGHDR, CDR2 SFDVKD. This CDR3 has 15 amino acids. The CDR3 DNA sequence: TGTGCCACCAGTGAACGCCGGGACAGTACCTACGAGCAGTACTTC. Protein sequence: CATSERRDSTYEQYF.

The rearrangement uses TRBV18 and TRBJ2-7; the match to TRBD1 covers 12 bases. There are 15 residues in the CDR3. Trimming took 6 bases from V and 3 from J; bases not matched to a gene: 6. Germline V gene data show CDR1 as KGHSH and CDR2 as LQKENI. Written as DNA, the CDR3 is TGTGCCAGCTCCCAGGGACAGGGGGCTCTCTACGAGCAGTACTTC. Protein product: CASSQGQGALYEQYF.

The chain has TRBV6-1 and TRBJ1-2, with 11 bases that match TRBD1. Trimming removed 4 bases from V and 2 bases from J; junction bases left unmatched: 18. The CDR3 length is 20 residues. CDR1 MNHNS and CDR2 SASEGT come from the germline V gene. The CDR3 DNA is TGTGCCAGCAGTGCTCGAATGGGGGGGAGAAGGACAGGGGGCAACTATGGCTACACCTTC. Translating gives CASSARMGGRRTGGNYGYTF.

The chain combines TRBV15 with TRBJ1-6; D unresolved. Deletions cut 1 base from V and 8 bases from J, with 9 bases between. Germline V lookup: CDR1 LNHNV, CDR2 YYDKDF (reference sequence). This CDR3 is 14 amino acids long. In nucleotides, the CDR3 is TGTGCCACCAGCAGAGCTGACGGGGATTCACCCCTCCACTTT. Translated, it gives CATSRADGDSPLHF.

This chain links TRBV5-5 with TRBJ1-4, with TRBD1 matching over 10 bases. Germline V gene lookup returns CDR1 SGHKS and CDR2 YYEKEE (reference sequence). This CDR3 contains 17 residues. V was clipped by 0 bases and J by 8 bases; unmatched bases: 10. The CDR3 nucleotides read TGTGCCAGCAGCTTGGAGGGACAGGGGCGAAGGTGGGAAAAACTGTTTTTT. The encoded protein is CASSLEGQGRRWEKLFF.

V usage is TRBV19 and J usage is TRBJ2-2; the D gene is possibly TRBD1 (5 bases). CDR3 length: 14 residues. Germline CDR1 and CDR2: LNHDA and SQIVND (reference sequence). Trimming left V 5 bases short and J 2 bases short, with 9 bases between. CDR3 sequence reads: CASSLRTNTGELFF. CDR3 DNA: TGTGCCAGTAGTTTGCGGACAAACACCGGGGAGCTGTTTTTT.

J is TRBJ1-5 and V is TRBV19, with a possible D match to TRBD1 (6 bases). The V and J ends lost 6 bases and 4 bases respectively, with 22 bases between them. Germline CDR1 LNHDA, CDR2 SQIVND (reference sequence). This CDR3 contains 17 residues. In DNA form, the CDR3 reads TGTGCCAGTAGGCTAAACCACTTCGGACAGCTAAATCAGCCCCAGCATTTT. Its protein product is CASRLNHFGQLNQPQHF. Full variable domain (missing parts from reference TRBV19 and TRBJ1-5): DGGITQSPKYLFRKEGQNVTLSCEQNLNHDAMYWYRQDPGQGLRLIYYSQIVNDFQKGDIAEGYSVSREKKESFPLTVTSAQKNPTAFYLCASRLNHFGQLNQPQHFGDGTRLSIL.

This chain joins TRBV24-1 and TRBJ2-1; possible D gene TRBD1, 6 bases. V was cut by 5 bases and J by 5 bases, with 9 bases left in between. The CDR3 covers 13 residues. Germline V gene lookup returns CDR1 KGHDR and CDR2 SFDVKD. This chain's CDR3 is CATSVGQNNEQFF. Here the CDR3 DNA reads TGTGCCACCAGTGTCGGACAGAACAATGAGCAGTTCTTC.

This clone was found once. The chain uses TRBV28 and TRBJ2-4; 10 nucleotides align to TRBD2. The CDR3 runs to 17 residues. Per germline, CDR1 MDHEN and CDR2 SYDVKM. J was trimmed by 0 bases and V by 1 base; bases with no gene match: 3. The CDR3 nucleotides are TGTGCCAGCAGTTTATCGGGACTAGCGATAGCCAAAAACATTCAGTACTTC. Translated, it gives CASSLSGLAIAKNIQYF.

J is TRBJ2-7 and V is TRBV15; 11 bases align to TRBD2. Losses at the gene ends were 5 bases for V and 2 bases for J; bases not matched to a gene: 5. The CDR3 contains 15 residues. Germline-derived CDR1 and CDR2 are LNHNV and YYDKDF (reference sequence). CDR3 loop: CATSSTGLAAYEQYF. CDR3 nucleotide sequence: TGTGCCACCAGCTCAACGGGACTAGCGGCCTACGAGCAGTACTTC.

CDR3 region: CASSFSPGILLETQYF. In DNA, the CDR3 is TGCGCCAGCAGCTTTTCCCCAGGGATCTTATTAGAGACCCAGTACTTC. The chain has TRBV5-1 and TRBJ2-5; D perhaps matches TRBD1 (5 bases). Trimming cost V 2 bases and J 4 bases, with 18 bases left between them. The CDR3 has 16 residues. The germline V gene encodes CDR1 SGHRS and CDR2 YFSETQ. The full variable domain, in which reference TRBV5-1 and TRBJ2-5 provide the parts outside the CDR3, is KAGVTQTPRYLIKTRGQQVTLSCSPISGHRSVSWYQQTPGQGLQFLFEYFSETQRNKGNFPGRFSGRQFSNSRSEMNVSTLELGDSALYLCASSFSPGILLETQYFGPGTRLLVL.

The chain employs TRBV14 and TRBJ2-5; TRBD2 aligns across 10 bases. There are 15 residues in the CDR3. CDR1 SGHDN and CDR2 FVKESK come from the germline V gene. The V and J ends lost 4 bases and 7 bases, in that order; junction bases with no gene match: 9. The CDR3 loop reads CASSPGLANGGTQYF. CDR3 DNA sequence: TGTGCCAGCAGCCCGGGACTAGCGAATGGGGGGACCCAGTACTTC.

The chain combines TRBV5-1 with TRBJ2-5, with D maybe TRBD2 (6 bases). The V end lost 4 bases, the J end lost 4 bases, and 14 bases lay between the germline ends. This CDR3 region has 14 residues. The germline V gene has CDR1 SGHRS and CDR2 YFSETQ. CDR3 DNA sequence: TGCGCCAGCAGCCTCCTGTGGAGGGTAGAGACCCAGTACTTC. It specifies CASSLLWRVETQYF. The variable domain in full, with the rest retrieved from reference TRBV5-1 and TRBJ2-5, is KAGVTQTPRYLIKTRGQQVTLSCSPISGHRSVSWYQQTPGQGLQFLFEYFSETQRNKGNFPGRFSGRQFSNSRSEMNVSTLELGDSALYLCASSLLWRVETQYFGPGTRLLVL.

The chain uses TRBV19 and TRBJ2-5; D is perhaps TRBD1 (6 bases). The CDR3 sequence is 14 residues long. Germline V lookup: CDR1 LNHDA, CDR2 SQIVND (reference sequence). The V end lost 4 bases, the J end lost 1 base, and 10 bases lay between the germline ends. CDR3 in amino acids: CASSTGEFQETQYF. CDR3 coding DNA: TGTGCCAGTAGTACAGGGGAATTCCAAGAGACCCAGTACTTC.

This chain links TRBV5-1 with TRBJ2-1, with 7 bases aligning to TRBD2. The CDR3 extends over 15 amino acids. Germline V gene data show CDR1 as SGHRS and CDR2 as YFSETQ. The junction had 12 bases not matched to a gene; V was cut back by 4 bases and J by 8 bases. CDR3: CASSPGRSGGDEQFF. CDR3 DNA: TGCGCCAGCAGCCCCGGGAGGAGTGGCGGCGATGAGCAGTTCTTC. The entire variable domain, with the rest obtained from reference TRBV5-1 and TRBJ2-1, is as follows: KAGVTQTPRYLIKTRGQQVTLSCSPISGHRSVSWYQQTPGQGLQFLFEYFSETQRNKGNFPGRFSGRQFSNSRSEMNVSTLELGDSALYLCASSPGRSGGDEQFFGPGTRLTVL.